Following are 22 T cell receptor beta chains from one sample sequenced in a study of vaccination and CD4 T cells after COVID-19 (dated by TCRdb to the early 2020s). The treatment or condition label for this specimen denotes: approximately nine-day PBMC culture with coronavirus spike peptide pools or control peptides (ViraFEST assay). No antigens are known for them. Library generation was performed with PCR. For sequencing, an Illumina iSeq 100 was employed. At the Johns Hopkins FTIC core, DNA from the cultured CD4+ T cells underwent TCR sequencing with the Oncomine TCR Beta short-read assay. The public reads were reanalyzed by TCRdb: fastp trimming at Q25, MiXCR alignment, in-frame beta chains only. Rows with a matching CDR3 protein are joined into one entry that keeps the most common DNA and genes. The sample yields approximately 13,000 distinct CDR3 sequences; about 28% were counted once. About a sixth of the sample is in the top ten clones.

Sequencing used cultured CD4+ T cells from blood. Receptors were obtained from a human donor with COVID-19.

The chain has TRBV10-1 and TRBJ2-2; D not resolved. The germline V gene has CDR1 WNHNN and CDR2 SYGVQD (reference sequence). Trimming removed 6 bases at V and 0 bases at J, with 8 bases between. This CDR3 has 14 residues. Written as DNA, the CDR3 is TGCGCCAGCAGAAGTACAGCGAACACCGGGGAGCTGTTTTTT. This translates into CASRSTANTGELFF.

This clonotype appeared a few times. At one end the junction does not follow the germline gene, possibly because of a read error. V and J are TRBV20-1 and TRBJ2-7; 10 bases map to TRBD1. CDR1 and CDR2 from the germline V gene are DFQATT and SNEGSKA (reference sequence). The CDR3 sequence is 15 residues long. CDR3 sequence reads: CSASAPGQGPYKQYF. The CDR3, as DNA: TGCAGTGCTAGCGCCCCGGGACAGGGGCCCTACAAGCAGTACTTC.

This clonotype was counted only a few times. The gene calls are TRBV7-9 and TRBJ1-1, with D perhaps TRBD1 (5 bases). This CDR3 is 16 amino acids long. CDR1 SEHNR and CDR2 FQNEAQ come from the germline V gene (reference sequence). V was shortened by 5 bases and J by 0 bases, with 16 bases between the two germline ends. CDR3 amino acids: CASSPTRQRLNTEAFF. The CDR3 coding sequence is TGTGCCAGCAGCCCCACGAGACAGCGACTGAACACTGAAGCTTTCTTT.

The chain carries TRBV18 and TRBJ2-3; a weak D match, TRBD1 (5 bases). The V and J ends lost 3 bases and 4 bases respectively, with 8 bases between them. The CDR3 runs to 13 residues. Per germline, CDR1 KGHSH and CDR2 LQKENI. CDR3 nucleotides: TGTGCCAGCTCACCTGGGGCGGCAGATACGCAGTATTTT. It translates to CASSPGAADTQYF.

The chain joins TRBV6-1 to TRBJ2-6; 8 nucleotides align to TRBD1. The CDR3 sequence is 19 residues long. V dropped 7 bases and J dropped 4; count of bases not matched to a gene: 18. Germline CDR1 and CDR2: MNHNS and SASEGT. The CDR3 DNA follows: TGTGCCAGCATTGGAAATCGGCAGGGGGCTGTTGGAGGGGCCAACGTCCTGACTTTC. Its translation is CASIGNRQGAVGGANVLTF.

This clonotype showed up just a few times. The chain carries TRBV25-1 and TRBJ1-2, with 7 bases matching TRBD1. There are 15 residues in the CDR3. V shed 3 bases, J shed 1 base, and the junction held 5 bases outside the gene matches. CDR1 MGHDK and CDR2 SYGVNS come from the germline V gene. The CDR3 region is CASSDWDSLNYGYTF. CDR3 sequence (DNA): TGTGCCAGCAGTGATTGGGACAGTCTTAACTATGGCTACACCTTC.

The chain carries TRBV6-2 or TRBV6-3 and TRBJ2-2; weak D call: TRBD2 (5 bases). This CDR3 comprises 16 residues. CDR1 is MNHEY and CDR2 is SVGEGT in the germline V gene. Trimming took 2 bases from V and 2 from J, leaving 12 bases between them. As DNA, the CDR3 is TGTGCCAGCAGTTACCGTCCGGGGAGAAACACCGGGGAGCTGTTTTTT. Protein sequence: CASSYRPGRNTGELFF.

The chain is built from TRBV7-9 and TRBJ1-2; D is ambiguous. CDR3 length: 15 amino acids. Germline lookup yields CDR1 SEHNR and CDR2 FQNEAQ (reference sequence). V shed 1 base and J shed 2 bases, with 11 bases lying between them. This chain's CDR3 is CASSLERRMNYGYTF. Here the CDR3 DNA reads TGTGCCAGCAGCTTAGAGCGGCGGATGAACTATGGCTACACCTTC.

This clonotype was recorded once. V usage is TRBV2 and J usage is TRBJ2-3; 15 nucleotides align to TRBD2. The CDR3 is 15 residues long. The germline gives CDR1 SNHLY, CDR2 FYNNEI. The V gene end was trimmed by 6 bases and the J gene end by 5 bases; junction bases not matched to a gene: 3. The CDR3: CASRQGLAGGDTQYF. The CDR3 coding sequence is TGTGCCAGCAGGCAGGGACTAGCGGGAGGAGATACGCAGTATTTT.

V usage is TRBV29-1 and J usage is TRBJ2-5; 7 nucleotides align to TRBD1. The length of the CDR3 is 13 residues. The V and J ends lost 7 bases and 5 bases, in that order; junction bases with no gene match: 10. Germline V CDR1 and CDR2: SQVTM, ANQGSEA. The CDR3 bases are TGCAGCGCGATGACAGGGCTCCAGGAGACCCAGTACTTC. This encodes CSAMTGLQETQYF.

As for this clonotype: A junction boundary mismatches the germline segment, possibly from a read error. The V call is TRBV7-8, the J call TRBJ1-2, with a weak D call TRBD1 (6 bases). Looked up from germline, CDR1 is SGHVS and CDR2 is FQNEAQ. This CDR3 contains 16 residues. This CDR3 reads CASSLGLRGQGDGHTF. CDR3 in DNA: TGTGCCAGCAGCTTAGGATTGCGGGGGCAGGGCGATGGCCACACCTTC.

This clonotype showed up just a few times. The CDR3 sequence is CSATPGSNQPQHF. CDR3 sequence (DNA): TGCAGTGCTACCCCGGGTAGCAATCAGCCCCAGCATTTT. V usage is TRBV20-1 and J usage is TRBJ1-5; no firm D call. The CDR3 runs to 13 residues. Germline loops: CDR1 DFQATT, CDR2 SNEGSKA (reference sequence). The V end was cut by 4 bases, the J end by 0 bases, with 7 bases between.

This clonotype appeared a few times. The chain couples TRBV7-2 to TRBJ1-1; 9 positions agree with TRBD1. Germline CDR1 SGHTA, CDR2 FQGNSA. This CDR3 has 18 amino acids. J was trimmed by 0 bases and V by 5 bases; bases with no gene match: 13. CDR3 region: CASSLRSGTGRLNTEAFF. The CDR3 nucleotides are TGTGCCAGCAGCCTTAGATCGGGGACAGGGAGACTGAACACTGAAGCTTTCTTT.

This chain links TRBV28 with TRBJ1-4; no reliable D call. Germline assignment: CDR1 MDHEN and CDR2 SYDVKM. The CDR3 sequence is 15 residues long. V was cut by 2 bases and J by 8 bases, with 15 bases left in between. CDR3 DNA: TGTGCCAGCAGTTTAGTACACCCCCAAGGGGAAAAACTGTTTTTT. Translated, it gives CASSLVHPQGEKLFF. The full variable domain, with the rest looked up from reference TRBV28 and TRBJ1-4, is DVKVTQSSRYLVKRTGEKVFLECVQDMDHENMFWYRQDPGLGLRLIYFSYDVKMKEKGDIPEGYSVSREKKERFSLILESASTNQTSMYLCASSLVHPQGEKLFFGSGTQLSVL.

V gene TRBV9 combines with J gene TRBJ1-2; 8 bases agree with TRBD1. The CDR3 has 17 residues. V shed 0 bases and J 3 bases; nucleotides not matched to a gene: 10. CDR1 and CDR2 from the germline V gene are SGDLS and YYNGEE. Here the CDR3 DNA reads TGTGCCAGCAGCGTAGGGGGGGGAGGACAGGGCGACTATGGCTACACCTTC. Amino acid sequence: CASSVGGGGQGDYGYTF. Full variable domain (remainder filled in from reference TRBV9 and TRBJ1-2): DSGVTQTPKHLITATGQRVTLRCSPRSGDLSVYWYQQSLDQGLQFLIQYYNGEERAKGNILERFSAQQFPDLHSELNLSSLELGDSALYFCASSVGGGGQGDYGYTFGSGTRLTVV.

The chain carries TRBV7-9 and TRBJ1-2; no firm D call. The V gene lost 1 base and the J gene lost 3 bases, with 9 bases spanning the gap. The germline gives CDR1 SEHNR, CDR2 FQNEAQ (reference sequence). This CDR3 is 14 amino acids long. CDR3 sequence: CASSLVNGHYGYTF. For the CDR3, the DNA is TGTGCCAGCAGCTTAGTGAACGGGCACTATGGCTACACCTTC.

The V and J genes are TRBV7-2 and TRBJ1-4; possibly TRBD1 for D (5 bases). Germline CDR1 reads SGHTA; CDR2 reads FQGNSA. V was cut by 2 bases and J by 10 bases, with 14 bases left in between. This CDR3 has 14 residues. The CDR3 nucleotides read TGTGCCAGCAGCTTACGGCTTGCGGGGGGAAAACTGTTTTTT. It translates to CASSLRLAGGKLFF.

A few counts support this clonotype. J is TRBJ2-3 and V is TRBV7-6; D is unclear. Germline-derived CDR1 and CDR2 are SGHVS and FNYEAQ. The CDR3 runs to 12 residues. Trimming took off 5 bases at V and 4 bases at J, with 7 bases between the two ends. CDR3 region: CASSPPSDTQYF. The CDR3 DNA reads TGTGCCAGCAGCCCTCCGTCAGATACGCAGTATTTT.

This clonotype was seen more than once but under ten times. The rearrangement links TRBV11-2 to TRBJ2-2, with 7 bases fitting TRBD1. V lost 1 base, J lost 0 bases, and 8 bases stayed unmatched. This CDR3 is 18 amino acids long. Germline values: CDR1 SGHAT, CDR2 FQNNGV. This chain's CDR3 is CASSLVGPQGANTGELFF. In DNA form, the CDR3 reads TGTGCCAGCAGCTTAGTGGGTCCCCAGGGGGCGAACACCGGGGAGCTGTTTTTT.

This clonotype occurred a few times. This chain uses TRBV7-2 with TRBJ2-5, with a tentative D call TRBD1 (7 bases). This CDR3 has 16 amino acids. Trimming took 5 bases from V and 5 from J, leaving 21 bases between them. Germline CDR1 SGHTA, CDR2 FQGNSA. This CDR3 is CASSRGLGGGMETQYF. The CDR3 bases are TGTGCCAGCAGCCGAGGGTTAGGGGGCGGGATGGAGACCCAGTACTTC. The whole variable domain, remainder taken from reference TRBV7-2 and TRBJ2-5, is GAGVSQSPSNKVTEKGKDVELRCDPISGHTALYWYRQSLGQGLEFLIYFQGNSAPDKSGLPSDRFSAERTGGSVSTLTIQRTQQEDSAVYLCASSRGLGGGMETQYFGPGTRLLVL.

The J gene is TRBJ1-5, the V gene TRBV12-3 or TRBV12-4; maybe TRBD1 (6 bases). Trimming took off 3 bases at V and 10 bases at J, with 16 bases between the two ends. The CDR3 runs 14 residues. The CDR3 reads CASSFQQGGRPQHF. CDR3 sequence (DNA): TGTGCCAGCAGTTTCCAACAGGGAGGCCGCCCCCAGCATTTT.

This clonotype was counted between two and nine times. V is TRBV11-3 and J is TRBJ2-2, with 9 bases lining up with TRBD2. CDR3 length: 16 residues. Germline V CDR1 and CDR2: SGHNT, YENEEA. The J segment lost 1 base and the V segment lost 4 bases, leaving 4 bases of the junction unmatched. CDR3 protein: CASSSFSGGNTGELFF. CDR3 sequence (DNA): TGTGCCAGCAGCTCATTTAGCGGGGGGAACACCGGGGAGCTGTTTTTT.